This TCR beta chain stems from a study of T cells in Graves' hyperthyroidism and ophthalmopathy. Researchers took RNA transcripts and amplified the TCR beta CDR3 regions from them. The study used the HTBI primer set for a first-round RT-PCR of the TCR CDR3. TCRdb independently ran MiXCR on the multiplex PCR reads; one entry per CDR3 protein. The sample lists more than 500,000 distinct CDR3 sequences, about 16% occurring once. The TCR originated in a woman aged 25 to 45 with Graves' ophthalmopathy. Sequenced: blood.

Here the CDR3 reads CASSQDRTSGVSYEQYF. The CDR3 coding sequence is TGCGCCAGCAGCCAAGACAGGACTAGCGGGGTTTCCTACGAGCAGTACTTC. The V and J genes are TRBV4-3 and TRBJ2-7; 12 bases are a match to TRBD2. V was pared by 0 bases and J by 1 base, with 4 bases of the junction left unmatched. The germline gives CDR1 LGHNA, CDR2 YSLEER. The CDR3 sequence is 17 residues long.